Below are 2 T cell receptor beta chains sequenced from a single sample in a study of PD-L1 blockade in urothelial cancer. The assay was immunoSEQ multiplex PCR, and TCRdb's table has in-frame clones only and misses some. The sample contains 100,000 or so clones, approximately 85% of which appear only once. Sequencing used PBMCs, obtained around atezolizumab (anti-PD-L1) treatment. The receptors here all came from a man between 50 and 59 years old with urothelial cancer.

This clone was observed once. V gene TRBV5-1 combines with J gene TRBJ2-1; 14 bases match TRBD2. The V gene end was trimmed by 0 bases and the J gene end by 9 bases; junction bases not matched to a gene: 5. In germline, CDR1 is SGHRS, CDR2 YFSETQ. This CDR3 has 16 amino acids. The CDR3 DNA is TGCGCCAGCAGCTTGGAGGGACTAGCGGGAGTTTTTGAGCAGTTCTTC. Its protein is CASSLEGLAGVFEQFF.

This sequence joins TRBV18 and TRBJ2-5; D might be TRBD1 (6 bases). The CDR3 extends over 14 amino acids. V shed 4 bases and J shed 5 bases, with 14 bases lying between them. Per the germline V gene, CDR1 is KGHSH and CDR2 is LQKENI. Here the CDR3 reads CASSQEQGWETQYF. The CDR3 DNA sequence: TGTGCCAGCTCACAGGAACAGGGATGGGAGACCCAGTACTTC.